These T cell receptor beta chains were read from a single sample in a study of shared clonotypes between healthy human individuals. TCRdb keeps only in-frame clones here, not all; method: immunoSEQ multiplex PCR. The sample has roughly 2.2 million clones, approximately 93% seen once. The sequencing sample was made of naive CD4+ T cells from PBMCs. These TCRs come from a man younger than 35 in good health. Some clones in this sample may be carry-over from other donors' samples. The CDR3 runs from the conserved cysteine through the conserved F or W. The order of the fields is J gene, clone size, D gene, V gene, CDR3 protein, CDR3 DNA. D genes are given only for firm matches. A clone size is listed for some rows: how often the clone was seen (once, few, many), or a class if it is expanded.

TRBJ2-1	.	TRBD1	TRBV29-1	CSVEDSGGPYNEQFF	TGCAGCGTTGAAGATTCAGGGGGCCCCTACAATGAGCAGTTCTTC
TRBJ1-4	.	TRBD1	TRBV4-2	CASSQDYFQQGAAEKLFF	TGTGCCAGCAGCCAAGATTATTTCCAACAGGGGGCTGCTGAAAAACTGTTTTTT
TRBJ2-1	.	TRBD2	TRBV5-1	CASTPRSGSNNEQFF	TGCGCCAGCACCCCCCGGAGCGGGAGTAACAATGAGCAGTTCTTC
TRBJ1-4	.	TRBD1	TRBV27	CASSLSQGELFF	TGTGCCAGCAGTTTATCGCAGGGGGAACTGTTTTTT
TRBJ2-2	.	.	TRBV7-2	CASSPLRGAGGELFF	TGTGCCAGCAGCCCTCTTAGAGGGGCTGGCGGGGAGCTGTTTTTT
TRBJ2-2	.	.	TRBV27	CASAEGSALWELFF	TGTGCCAGCGCCGAAGGGTCAGCATTGTGGGAGCTGTTTTTT
TRBJ2-5	.	TRBD2	TRBV27	CASRSSGGTQYF	TGTGCCAGCAGGTCTAGCGGAGGGACCCAGTACTTC
TRBJ2-1	.	.	TRBV7-9	CASSLVTVEQFF	TGTGCCAGCAGCTTAGTTACGGTTGAGCAGTTCTTC
TRBJ2-6	.	.	TRBV7-8	CARSDPSSGANVLTF	TGTGCCAGGTCGGACCCTTCCTCTGGGGCCAACGTCCTGACTTTC
TRBJ2-7	.	.	TRBV5-4	CASSLEGDLGHEQYF	TGTGCCAGCAGCCTGGAGGGGGACCTTGGGCACGAGCAGTACTTC
TRBJ2-7	.	TRBD2	TRBV5-1	CASSLDAASGISEQYF	TGCGCCAGCAGCTTGGACGCGGCCAGCGGGATTTCCGAGCAGTACTTC
TRBJ2-7	.	.	TRBV28	CASSSPGYLYEQYF	TGTGCCAGCAGTTCCCCCGGTTATCTCTACGAGCAGTACTTC
TRBJ2-7	.	TRBD2	TRBV7-9	CASSLAGSLAGGEQYF	TGTGCCAGCAGCTTAGCGGGCTCCCTAGCGGGAGGCGAGCAGTACTTC
TRBJ2-4	.	TRBD1	TRBV5-1	CASRTGGAKNIQYF	TGCGCCAGTAGGACAGGCGGAGCCAAAAACATTCAGTACTTC
TRBJ2-7	once	.	TRBV2	CASSVGRTTYEQYF	TGTGCCAGCAGTGTTGGCAGAACCACTTACGAGCAGTACTTC
TRBJ1-5	.	TRBD1	TRBV6-1	CASSESPHGGGAQPQHF	TGTGCCAGCAGTGAATCCCCACACGGAGGGGGCGCCCAGCCCCAGCATTTT
TRBJ2-1	.	TRBD1	TRBV29-1	CSCRAGGNNEQFF	TGCAGCTGTAGGGCAGGGGGAAACAATGAGCAGTTCTTC
TRBJ2-1	.	.	TRBV27	CASSSPYNEQFF	TGTGCCAGCAGCTCTCCTTACAATGAGCAGTTCTTC
TRBJ2-5	.	TRBD2	TRBV10-3	CAISEQLAGWETQYF	TGTGCCATCAGTGAGCAGTTAGCGGGATGGGAGACCCAGTACTTC
TRBJ2-7	.	.	TRBV18	CASSPRQDEQYF	TGTGCCAGCTCACCAAGGCAGGACGAGCAGTACTTC
TRBJ2-3	.	.	TRBV29-1	CSVGPGSSDTQYF	TGCAGCGTGGGCCCGGGTAGCTCGGATACGCAGTATTTT
TRBJ2-7	.	.	TRBV4-2	CASSQSTRTAEQYF	TGTGCCAGCAGCCAATCGACACGGACGGCCGAGCAGTACTTC
TRBJ2-7	.	TRBD1	TRBV7-2	CASSSHGTVYEQYF	TGTGCCAGCAGCTCCCACGGGACAGTCTACGAGCAGTACTTC